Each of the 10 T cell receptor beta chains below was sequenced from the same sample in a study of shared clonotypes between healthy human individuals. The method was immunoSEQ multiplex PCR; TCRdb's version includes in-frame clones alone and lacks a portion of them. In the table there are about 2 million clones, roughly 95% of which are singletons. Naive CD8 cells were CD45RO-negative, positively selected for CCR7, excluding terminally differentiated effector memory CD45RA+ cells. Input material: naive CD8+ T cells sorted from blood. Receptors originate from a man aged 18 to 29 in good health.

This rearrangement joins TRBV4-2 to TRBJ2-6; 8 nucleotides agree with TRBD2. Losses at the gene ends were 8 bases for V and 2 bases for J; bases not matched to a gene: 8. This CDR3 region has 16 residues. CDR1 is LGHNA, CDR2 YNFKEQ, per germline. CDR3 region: CASRGGHVTGANVLTF. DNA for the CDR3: TGTGCCAGCCGGGGGGGACATGTCACTGGGGCCAACGTCCTGACTTTC.

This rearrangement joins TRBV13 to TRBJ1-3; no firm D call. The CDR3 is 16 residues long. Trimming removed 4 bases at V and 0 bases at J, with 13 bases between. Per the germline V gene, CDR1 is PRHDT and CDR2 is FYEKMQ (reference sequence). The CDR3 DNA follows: TGTGCCAGCAGCTCCGCAGTGAAGAGCTCTGGAAACACCATATATTTT. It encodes CASSSAVKSSGNTIYF. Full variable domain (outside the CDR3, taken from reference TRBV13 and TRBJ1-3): AAGVIQSPRHLIKEKRETATLKCYPIPRHDTVYWYQQGPGQDPQFLISFYEKMQSDKGSIPDRFSAQQFSDYHSELNMSSLELGDSALYFCASSSAVKSSGNTIYFGEGSWLTVV.

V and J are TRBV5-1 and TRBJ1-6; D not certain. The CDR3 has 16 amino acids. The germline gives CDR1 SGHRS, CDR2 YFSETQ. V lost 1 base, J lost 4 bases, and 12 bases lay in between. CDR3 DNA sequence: TGCGCCAGCAGCTTGTTTGAGGAACAGTATAATTCACCCCTCCACTTT. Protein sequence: CASSLFEEQYNSPLHF.

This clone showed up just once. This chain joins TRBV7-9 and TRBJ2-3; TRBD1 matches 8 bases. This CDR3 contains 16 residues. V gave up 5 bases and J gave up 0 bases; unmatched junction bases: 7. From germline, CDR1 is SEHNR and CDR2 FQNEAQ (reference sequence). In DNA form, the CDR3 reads TGTGCCAGCAGCCCACCAGGACAGGGCAGCACAGATACGCAGTATTTT. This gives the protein CASSPPGQGSTDTQYF.

CDR3 amino acids: CASSQIRTVQSGEQYF. CDR3 bases: TGCGCCAGCAGCCAAATCCGGACAGTACAAAGCGGCGAGCAGTACTTC. The rearrangement joins TRBV4-1 to TRBJ2-7; possible D gene TRBD1, 6 bases. This CDR3 region has 16 residues. Trimming removed 2 bases at V and 6 bases at J, with 20 bases between. Germline V gene data show CDR1 as MGHRA and CDR2 as YSYEKL.

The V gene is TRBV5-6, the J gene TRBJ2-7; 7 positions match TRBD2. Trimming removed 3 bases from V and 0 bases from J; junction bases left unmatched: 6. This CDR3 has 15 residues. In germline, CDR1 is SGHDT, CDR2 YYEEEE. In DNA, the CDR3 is TGTGCCAGCAGCTGGGGGAGGGAGGACTCCTACGAGCAGTACTTC. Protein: CASSWGREDSYEQYF.

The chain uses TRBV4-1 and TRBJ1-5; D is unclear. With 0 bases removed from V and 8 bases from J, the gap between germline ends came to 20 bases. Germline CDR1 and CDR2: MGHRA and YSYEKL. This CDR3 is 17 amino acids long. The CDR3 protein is CASSQEALVLGSEPQHF. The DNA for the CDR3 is TGCGCCAGCAGCCAAGAAGCCCTCGTGTTAGGGTCCGAGCCCCAGCATTTT.

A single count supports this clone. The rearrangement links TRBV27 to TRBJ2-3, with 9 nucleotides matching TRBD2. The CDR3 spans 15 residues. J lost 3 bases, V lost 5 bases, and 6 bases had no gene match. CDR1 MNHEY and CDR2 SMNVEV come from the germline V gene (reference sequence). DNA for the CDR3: TGTGCCAGCAGTCCACCGACTAGCGGAACAGATACGCAGTATTTT. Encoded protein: CASSPPTSGTDTQYF.

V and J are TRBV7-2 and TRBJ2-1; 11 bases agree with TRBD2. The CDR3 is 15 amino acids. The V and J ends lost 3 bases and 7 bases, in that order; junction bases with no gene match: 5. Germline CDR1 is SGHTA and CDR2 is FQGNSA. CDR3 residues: CASSFSGGALNEQFF. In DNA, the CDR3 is TGTGCCAGCAGCTTTAGCGGGGGGGCCCTAAATGAGCAGTTCTTC.

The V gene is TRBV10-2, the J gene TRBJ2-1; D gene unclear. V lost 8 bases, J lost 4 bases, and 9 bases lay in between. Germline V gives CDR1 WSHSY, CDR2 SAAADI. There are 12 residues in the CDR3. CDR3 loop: CASVGSYNEQFF. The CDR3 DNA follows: TGCGCCAGCGTGGGCTCATACAATGAGCAGTTCTTC.